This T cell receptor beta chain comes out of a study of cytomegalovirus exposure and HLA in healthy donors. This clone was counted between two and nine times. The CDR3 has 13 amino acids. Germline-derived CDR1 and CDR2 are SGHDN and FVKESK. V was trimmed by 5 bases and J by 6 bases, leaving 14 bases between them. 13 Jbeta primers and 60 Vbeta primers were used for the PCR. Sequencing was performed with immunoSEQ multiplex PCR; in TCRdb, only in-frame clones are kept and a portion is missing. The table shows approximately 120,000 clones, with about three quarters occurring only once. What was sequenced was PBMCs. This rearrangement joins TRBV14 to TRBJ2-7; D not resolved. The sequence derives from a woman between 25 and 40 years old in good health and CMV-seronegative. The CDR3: CASSGISLGEQYF. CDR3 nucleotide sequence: TGTGCCAGCAGCGGTATCAGTCTAGGCGAGCAGTACTTC.